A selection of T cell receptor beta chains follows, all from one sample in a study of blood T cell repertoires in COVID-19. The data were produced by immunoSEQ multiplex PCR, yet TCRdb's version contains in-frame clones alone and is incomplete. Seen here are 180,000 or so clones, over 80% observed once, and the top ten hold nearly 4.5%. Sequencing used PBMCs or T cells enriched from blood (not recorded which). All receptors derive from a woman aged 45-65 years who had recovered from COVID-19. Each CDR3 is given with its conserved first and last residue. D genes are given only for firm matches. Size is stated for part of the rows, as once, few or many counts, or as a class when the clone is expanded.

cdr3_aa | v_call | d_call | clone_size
CASSLVTSGKGTDTQYF | TRBV5-6 | TRBD2 | .
CASSMVGGEKLFF | TRBV19 | . | .
CASSVGGSGEAFF | TRBV9 | . | once
CASSYSGGGNTIYF | TRBV6-5 | . | .
CASSKRRDDSPLHF | TRBV21-1 | . | few
CSVEGPGQGRRGYTF | TRBV29-1 | TRBD1 | once
CASSFRAGGHVTDTQYF | TRBV28 | . | .
CASMDSSGANVLTF | TRBV9 | . | .
CASRQGGGTGELFF | TRBV6-4 | . | .
CASSESSGSHYNEQFF | TRBV6-4 | TRBD2 | .
CASSPLAANTEAFF | TRBV5-6 | . | .